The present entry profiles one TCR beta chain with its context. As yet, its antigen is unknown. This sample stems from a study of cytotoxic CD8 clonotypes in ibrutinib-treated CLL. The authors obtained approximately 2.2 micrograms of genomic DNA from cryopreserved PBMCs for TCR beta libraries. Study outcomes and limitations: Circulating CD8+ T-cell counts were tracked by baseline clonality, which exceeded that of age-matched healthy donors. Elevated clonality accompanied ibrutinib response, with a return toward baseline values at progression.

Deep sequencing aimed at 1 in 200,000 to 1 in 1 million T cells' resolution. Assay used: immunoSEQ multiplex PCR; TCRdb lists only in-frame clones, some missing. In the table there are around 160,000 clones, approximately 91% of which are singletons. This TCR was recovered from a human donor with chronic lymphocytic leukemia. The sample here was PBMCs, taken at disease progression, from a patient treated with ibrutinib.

CDR3 loop: CASSFPLTSSVSYEQYF. The CDR3 DNA reads TGTGCCAGCAGCTTTCCCTTGACTAGCAGCGTTTCCTACGAGCAGTACTTC. J is TRBJ2-7 and V is TRBV7-8, with TRBD2 matching 7 bases. Germline V gene lookup returns CDR1 SGHVS and CDR2 FQNEAQ. The CDR3 covers 17 residues. With 3 bases clipped from V and 1 base from J, the junction kept 12 bases outside the gene matches.